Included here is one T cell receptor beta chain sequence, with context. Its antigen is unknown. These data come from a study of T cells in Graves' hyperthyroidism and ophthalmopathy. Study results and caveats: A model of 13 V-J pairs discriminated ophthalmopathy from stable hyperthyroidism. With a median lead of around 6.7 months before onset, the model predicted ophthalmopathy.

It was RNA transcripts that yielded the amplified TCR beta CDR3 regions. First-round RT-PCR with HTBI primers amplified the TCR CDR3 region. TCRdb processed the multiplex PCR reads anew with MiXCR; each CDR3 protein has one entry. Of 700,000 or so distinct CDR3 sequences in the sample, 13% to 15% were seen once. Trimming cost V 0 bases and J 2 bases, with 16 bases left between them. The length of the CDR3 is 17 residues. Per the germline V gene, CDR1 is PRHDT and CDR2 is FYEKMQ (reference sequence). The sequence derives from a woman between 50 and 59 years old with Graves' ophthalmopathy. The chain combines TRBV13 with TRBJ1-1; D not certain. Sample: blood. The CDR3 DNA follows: TGTGCCAGCAGCTTAGGACAGCCGTTTGGGTTAAACACTGAAGCTTTCTTT. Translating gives CASSLGQPFGLNTEAFF.